These 5 T cell receptor beta chains originate from one sample sequenced in a study of regulatory T cells in long-lasting Graves disease. Regarding time point: persistent/refractory GD, antithyroid drugs over 5 years with positive TRAb. There was RNA extracted from PBMCs, and the TCR library was made from it. Library construction for TCR beta used iRepertoire HTBI primers and Arm-PCR of CDR3 regions. Each CDR3 protein is one row after TCRdb ran MiXCR on the multiplex PCR reads. Here the sample spans around 340,000 distinct CDR3 sequences, about 19% being singletons. The material was peripheral blood mononuclear cells (PBMCs), obtained when the disease was refractory, from a patient treated with antithyroid drugs. Source of these receptors: a female donor with Graves disease.

The sample holds a few counts of this clonotype. The V call is TRBV20-1, the J call TRBJ1-1; D may be TRBD1 (6 bases). Trimming took off 3 bases at V and 0 bases at J, with 14 bases between the two ends. The CDR3 covers 15 residues. In germline, CDR1 is DFQATT, CDR2 SNEGSKA (reference sequence). The CDR3 spells CSASFTGRMNTEAFF. The CDR3 DNA reads TGCAGTGCTAGCTTTACAGGGCGTATGAACACTGAAGCTTTCTTT.

This rearrangement joins TRBV11-3 to TRBJ2-5; tentative D call: TRBD2 (5 bases). Germline CDR1 SGHNT, CDR2 YENEEA. Trimming left V 6 bases short and J 3 bases short, with 17 bases between. The CDR3 totals 15 residues. The CDR3: CASSRELGVKETQYF. The CDR3 DNA sequence: TGTGCCAGCAGTAGGGAGTTGGGTGTCAAAGAGACCCAGTACTTC.

This clonotype was seen a few times. The V call is TRBV5-1, the J call TRBJ2-5, with 9 bases identical to TRBD1. The junction had 4 bases not matched to a gene; V was cut back by 0 bases and J by 4 bases. Germline V gene data show CDR1 as SGHRS and CDR2 as YFSETQ. The CDR3 is made up of 15 amino acids. CDR3 amino acids: CASSLGDRAIETQYF. The CDR3 DNA reads TGCGCCAGCAGCTTGGGGGACAGGGCGATAGAGACCCAGTACTTC.

The chain has TRBV7-2 and TRBJ2-3; 7 nucleotides align to TRBD2. The germline V gene encodes CDR1 SGHTA and CDR2 FQGNSA. CDR3 length: 13 amino acids. The V gene end was trimmed by 3 bases and the J gene end by 6 bases; junction bases not matched to a gene: 3. The DNA for the CDR3 is TGTGCCAGCAGCTTGCGGGGGATGGATACGCAGTATTTT. Translated: CASSLRGMDTQYF. Based on the CDR3 plus reference TRBV7-2 and TRBJ2-3, the full variable domain is GAGVSQSPSNKVTEKGKDVELRCDPISGHTALYWYRQSLGQGLEFLIYFQGNSAPDKSGLPSDRFSAERTGGSVSTLTIQRTQQEDSAVYLCASSLRGMDTQYFGPGTRLTVL.

J is TRBJ2-7 and V is TRBV18; no definite D call. This CDR3 comprises 15 residues. Germline V gives CDR1 KGHSH, CDR2 LQKENI. V lost 3 bases and J lost 3, with 15 bases in between. CDR3 region: CASSPKGPVGYEQYF. In DNA, the CDR3 is TGTGCCAGCTCACCGAAAGGACCGGTCGGCTACGAGCAGTACTTC.